A selection of T cell receptor beta chains follows, all from one sample in a study of T-cell reconstitution after alpha-beta-depleted transplantation in children. TCRdb fed the PCR reads into MiXCR, producing one record per CDR3 protein. The table shows approximately 400,000 distinct CDR3 sequences, with about 11% occurring only once. The sample in question was PBMCs from the stem cell graft donor, obtained from the stem cell graft. These receptors were obtained from a human donor who donated a stem cell graft to a child with acute myeloid leukemia. Both conserved end residues are part of each CDR3. The D gene is left open where the match is weak. Clone size is stated in some rows and not others, as once, few, many or a class when expanded.

abundance: many; d_gene: TRBD2; v_gene: TRBV5-1; j_gene: TRBJ2-1; CDR3aa: CASSLGSSGGSPQFF; CDR3nt: TGCGCCAGCAGCTTGGGTTCTAGCGGAGGCTCCCCTCAGTTCTTC
abundance: -; d_gene: TRBD1; v_gene: TRBV4-1; j_gene: TRBJ2-7; CDR3aa: CASSQDEQGTVSYEQYF; CDR3nt: TGCGCCAGCAGCCAGGATGAGCAAGGGACAGTCTCCTACGAGCAGTACTTC
abundance: -; d_gene: -; v_gene: TRBV10-3; j_gene: TRBJ2-1; CDR3aa: CAISMGRNEQFF; CDR3nt: TGTGCCATCAGTATGGGGCGGAATGAGCAGTTCTTC
abundance: -; d_gene: TRBD2; v_gene: TRBV6-1; j_gene: TRBJ2-1; CDR3aa: CASSEGGGSYNEQFF; CDR3nt: TGTGCCAGCAGTGAAGGGGGGGGTTCCTACAATGAGCAGTTCTTC
abundance: -; d_gene: -; v_gene: TRBV20-1; j_gene: TRBJ1-1; CDR3aa: CSARSGGGDTEAFF; CDR3nt: TGCAGTGCTAGAAGTGGGGGGGGGGACACTGAAGCTTTCTTT
abundance: many; d_gene: -; v_gene: TRBV20-1; j_gene: TRBJ2-1; CDR3aa: CSASKQGRIYNEQFF; CDR3nt: TGCAGTGCCAGTAAACAGGGACGGATTTACAATGAGCAGTTCTTC
abundance: few; d_gene: -; v_gene: TRBV28; j_gene: TRBJ2-7; CDR3aa: CASSLVKAEQYF; CDR3nt: TGTGCCAGCAGTTTAGTAAAGGCCGAGCAGTACTTC
abundance: many; d_gene: TRBD2; v_gene: TRBV5-6; j_gene: TRBJ2-2; CDR3aa: CASSLVGRITGELFF; CDR3nt: TGTGCCAGCAGCTTGGTCGGGAGGATAACCGGGGAGCTGTTTTTT
abundance: -; d_gene: -; v_gene: TRBV7-7; j_gene: TRBJ2-5; CDR3aa: CASSLGTGVETQYF; CDR3nt: TGTGCTAGCAGCTTAGGAACTGGGGTGGAGACCCAGTACTTC
abundance: few; d_gene: TRBD2; v_gene: TRBV5-1; j_gene: TRBJ2-7; CDR3aa: CASKELSGSTYEQYF; CDR3nt: TGCGCCAGCAAGGAGCTTAGCGGGAGCACCTACGAGCAGTACTTC
abundance: few; d_gene: -; v_gene: TRBV2; j_gene: TRBJ2-3; CDR3aa: CASSEGLADTGTQYF; CDR3nt: TGTGCCAGCAGTGAAGGGTTGGCAGATACGGGTACGCAGTATTTT
abundance: -; d_gene: -; v_gene: TRBV6-1; j_gene: TRBJ2-3; CDR3aa: CASRTDGTDTQYF; CDR3nt: TGTGCCAGCAGGACGGACGGGACAGATACGCAGTATTTT
abundance: many; d_gene: TRBD1; v_gene: TRBV12-3/TRBV12-4; j_gene: TRBJ2-1; CDR3aa: CASSFLQGEGDNEQFF; CDR3nt: TGTGCCAGCAGTTTCCTACAGGGGGAAGGGGACAATGAGCAGTTCTTC
abundance: few; d_gene: TRBD1; v_gene: TRBV20-1; j_gene: TRBJ1-2; CDR3aa: CSARAPRQGVDYGYTF; CDR3nt: TGCAGTGCTAGAGCGCCACGACAGGGGGTTGATTATGGCTACACCTTC
abundance: -; d_gene: TRBD2; v_gene: TRBV27; j_gene: TRBJ2-3; CDR3aa: CASSLSSLAGISTDTQYF; CDR3nt: TGTGCCAGCAGTTTATCGAGCCTAGCGGGCATAAGCACAGATACGCAGTATTTT
abundance: -; d_gene: -; v_gene: TRBV7-2; j_gene: TRBJ2-3; CDR3aa: CASSPGSGARAQYF; CDR3nt: TGTGCCAGCAGCCCCGGGTCCGGGGCGAGGGCGCAGTATTTT
abundance: many; d_gene: TRBD2; v_gene: TRBV5-1; j_gene: TRBJ2-1; CDR3aa: CASSLPTSGSSYNEQFF; CDR3nt: TGCGCCAGCAGCTTACCGACTAGCGGTAGCTCCTACAATGAGCAGTTCTTC
abundance: few; d_gene: -; v_gene: TRBV20-1; j_gene: TRBJ2-7; CDR3aa: CSARDFSSYEQYF; CDR3nt: TGCAGTGCCAGGGACTTCAGCTCCTACGAGCAGTACTTC
abundance: -; d_gene: TRBD1; v_gene: TRBV3-1; j_gene: TRBJ2-1; CDR3aa: CASSHRTGQPYNEQFF; CDR3nt: TGTGCCAGCAGCCACAGGACAGGCCAACCCTACAATGAGCAGTTCTTC
abundance: -; d_gene: -; v_gene: TRBV20-1; j_gene: TRBJ2-6; CDR3aa: CSAPRGNGANVLTF; CDR3nt: TGCAGTGCACCGCGGGGAAATGGGGCCAACGTCCTGACTTTC
abundance: few; d_gene: -; v_gene: TRBV18; j_gene: TRBJ1-3; CDR3aa: CASRTGDGNTIYF; CDR3nt: TGTGCCAGCCGTACCGGAGATGGAAACACCATATATTTT
abundance: many; d_gene: TRBD1; v_gene: TRBV20-1; j_gene: TRBJ2-5; CDR3aa: CSGRSGTAQETQYF; CDR3nt: TGCAGTGGCCGTTCCGGGACAGCGCAAGAGACCCAGTACTTC
abundance: few; d_gene: -; v_gene: TRBV7-2; j_gene: TRBJ1-6; CDR3aa: CASSGRVSYNSPLHF; CDR3nt: TGTGCCAGCAGCGGAAGGGTTTCCTATAATTCACCCCTCCACTTT
abundance: few; d_gene: -; v_gene: TRBV29-1; j_gene: TRBJ1-2; CDR3aa: CSVEDPGVGYGYTF; CDR3nt: TGCAGCGTTGAAGATCCAGGGGTCGGCTATGGCTACACCTTC
abundance: many; d_gene: TRBD2; v_gene: TRBV10-3; j_gene: TRBJ2-7; CDR3aa: CATTTSREGYEQYF; CDR3nt: TGTGCCACTACGACTAGCCGGGAAGGGTACGAGCAGTACTTC
abundance: -; d_gene: TRBD1; v_gene: TRBV5-1; j_gene: TRBJ1-1; CDR3aa: CASRPGTGLTEAFF; CDR3nt: TGCGCCAGCAGACCAGGGACAGGGCTCACTGAAGCTTTCTTT
abundance: -; d_gene: TRBD1; v_gene: TRBV7-2; j_gene: TRBJ2-5; CDR3aa: CASSPRTSTGGPWTQYF; CDR3nt: TGTGCCAGCAGCCCTCGAACCTCTACAGGGGGACCATGGACCCAGTACTTC
abundance: -; d_gene: TRBD1; v_gene: TRBV29-1; j_gene: TRBJ2-2; CDR3aa: CSVSTGGRTGELFF; CDR3nt: TGCAGCGTCTCGACAGGGGGCCGCACCGGGGAGCTGTTTTTT
abundance: -; d_gene: -; v_gene: TRBV12-3/TRBV12-4; j_gene: TRBJ1-5; CDR3aa: CASSDSAGNQPQHF; CDR3nt: TGTGCCAGCAGTGACAGTGCGGGCAATCAGCCCCAGCATTTT
abundance: -; d_gene: -; v_gene: TRBV5-5; j_gene: TRBJ2-4; CDR3aa: CASSFEWQGGQSIQYF; CDR3nt: TGTGCCAGCAGCTTCGAATGGCAGGGAGGCCAAAGCATTCAGTACTTC
abundance: -; d_gene: -; v_gene: TRBV2; j_gene: TRBJ1-1; CDR3aa: CASKFGGRMNTEAFF; CDR3nt: TGTGCCAGCAAGTTCGGGGGGCGAATGAACACTGAAGCTTTCTTT
abundance: -; d_gene: -; v_gene: TRBV5-1; j_gene: TRBJ2-4; CDR3aa: CASSLEGGSMKYF; CDR3nt: TGCGCCAGCAGCTTGGAGGGTGGCAGCATGAAGTACTTC
abundance: -; d_gene: -; v_gene: TRBV7-9; j_gene: TRBJ1-1; CDR3aa: CASSLEWGGGREAFF; CDR3nt: TGTGCCAGCAGCTTAGAATGGGGGGGGGGACGTGAAGCTTTCTTT
abundance: -; d_gene: -; v_gene: TRBV20-1; j_gene: TRBJ2-5; CDR3aa: CSAASSFQETQYF; CDR3nt: TGCAGTGCTGCCTCTAGCTTTCAAGAGACCCAGTACTTC
abundance: -; d_gene: TRBD2; v_gene: TRBV5-4; j_gene: TRBJ2-1; CDR3aa: CASSSTGTSWNEQFF; CDR3nt: TGTGCCAGCAGCTCCACCGGGACTAGTTGGAATGAGCAGTTCTTC
abundance: many; d_gene: -; v_gene: TRBV7-2; j_gene: TRBJ2-1; CDR3aa: CASSFMTDYNEQFF; CDR3nt: TGTGCCAGCAGCTTCATGACAGACTACAATGAGCAGTTCTTC
abundance: many; d_gene: -; v_gene: TRBV7-6; j_gene: TRBJ1-4; CDR3aa: CASSHVWGELFF; CDR3nt: TGTGCCAGCAGCCACGTATGGGGAGAACTGTTTTTT
abundance: few; d_gene: -; v_gene: TRBV20-1; j_gene: TRBJ2-1; CDR3aa: CSASPSGPSSYNEQFF; CDR3nt: TGCAGTGCTAGCCCCTCTGGCCCGAGCTCCTACAATGAGCAGTTCTTC
abundance: many; d_gene: -; v_gene: TRBV13; j_gene: TRBJ2-2; CDR3aa: CASSLHPGATGELFF; CDR3nt: TGTGCCAGCAGCTTACATCCAGGGGCCACCGGGGAGCTGTTTTTT
abundance: -; d_gene: -; v_gene: TRBV7-9; j_gene: TRBJ1-1; CDR3aa: CASSFSILVGPNTEAFF; CDR3nt: TGTGCCAGCAGCTTCTCAATACTCGTCGGCCCTAACACTGAAGCTTTCTTT
abundance: once; d_gene: -; v_gene: TRBV9; j_gene: TRBJ2-7; CDR3aa: CASSVGDFGSYEQYF; CDR3nt: TGTGCCAGCAGCGTAGGGGACTTTGGGTCCTACGAGCAGTACTTC
abundance: -; d_gene: TRBD2; v_gene: TRBV12-3/TRBV12-4; j_gene: TRBJ2-3; CDR3aa: CASSWMTGGDTQYF; CDR3nt: TGTGCCAGCAGTTGGATGACGGGGGGAGATACGCAGTATTTT
abundance: few; d_gene: -; v_gene: TRBV5-1; j_gene: TRBJ2-1; CDR3aa: CASSLEERGEQFF; CDR3nt: TGCGCCAGCAGCTTGGAGGAGCGCGGAGAGCAGTTCTTC
abundance: few; d_gene: -; v_gene: TRBV7-8; j_gene: TRBJ1-1; CDR3aa: CASSLGRQMGRTEAFF; CDR3nt: TGTGCCAGCAGCTTAGGTAGACAGATGGGACGGACTGAAGCTTTCTTT
abundance: many; d_gene: TRBD2; v_gene: TRBV7-2; j_gene: TRBJ2-3; CDR3aa: CASSPNSAGAGDTQYF; CDR3nt: TGTGCCAGCAGCCCCAACTCAGCGGGGGCGGGAGATACGCAGTATTTT